Reported below is one TCR beta chain. The antigen remains unidentified. Using its own MiXCR run on the reads, TCRdb lists one record per CDR3 protein. The repertoire has more than 250,000 distinct CDR3 sequences, more than 20% of them found once; the top ten carry about 14%. The CDR3 runs 16 residues. Trimming removed 0 bases from V and 5 bases from J, with 14 bases in between. Germline CDR1 is MGHRA and CDR2 is YSYEKL. The source of the sample is a study of T cell repertoires in cytomegalovirus infection. Background on the study: Both recently identified HLA-C-restricted and well-studied HLA-B-restricted CMV epitopes were used in the study. Public TCR beta signatures indicated both CMV infection and matching HLA type.

Whole-study results and caveats: CMV-specific TCR beta clonotypes restricted by HLA-C were the ones dominating the ex vivo response. Cumulative frequency of public TCR beta families picked out carriers of CMV plus the relevant HLA.

The gene calls are TRBV4-1 and TRBJ1-5; D gene unclear. This receptor was identified in a human donor in good health (CMV status not recorded). Some clones in this sample may be carry-over from other donors' samples. The sample was cultured PBMCs, taken from culture after CMV antigen stimulation. The DNA of the CDR3 is TGCGCCAGCAGCCAAGATCTAAGAGGGAGCGATCAGCCCCAGCATTTT. Its protein is CASSQDLRGSDQPQHF.